This T cell receptor beta chain was identified in a study of molecular identifiers for immune sequencing clone quantification. This CDR3 is built from 15 residues. The junction had 3 bases not matched to a gene; V was cut back by 3 bases and J by 0 bases. CDR1 and CDR2 (germline): MGHRA, YSYEKL. Each CDR3 protein gets one entry after TCRdb re-called the PCR reads with MiXCR. The table has over 10,000 distinct CDR3 sequences, 15% to 20% seen once. There are many counts of this clonotype. The chain uses TRBV4-1 and TRBJ2-7; 9 bases match TRBD2. The sequencing sample was made of naive CD8+ T cells from blood, with Jurkat cell RNA spiked in. Documented subset: FACS-sorted CD8+CD4-CCR7+CD45RA+ naive T cells. The sequence was obtained from a human donor in good health. Some libraries in this study had Jurkat cell RNA spiked in. The CDR3 sequence is CASSQTSGHSYEQYF. The DNA for the CDR3 is TGCGCCAGCAGCCAGACTAGCGGCCACTCCTACGAGCAGTACTTC.